The text below deals with one TCR beta chain. Trimming cost V 2 bases and J 2 bases; bases outside gene matches: 11. Germline V CDR1 and CDR2: MNHEY, SVGEGT. This CDR3 is built from 18 residues. In the authors' workflow: Quantification of nucleated cells was approximated via reference gene primer amplification. TCRdb's table, derived via immunoSEQ multiplex PCR, lists solely in-frame clones and lacks some. The V and J calls and clone size are taken from that table; D and trimming were inferred from the DNA. The sample has over 10,000 clones, 82% seen once. The data belong to a study of blood T cell repertoires in COVID-19.

This TCR derives from a man older than 75 with acute or convalescent COVID-19. Material: peripheral blood. The chain recombines TRBV6-2 or TRBV6-3 with TRBJ2-3; 9 nucleotides align to TRBD1. CDR3 region: CASSYARDRVSHTDTQYF. The CDR3 DNA follows: TGTGCCAGCAGTTACGCCAGGGACAGGGTCTCTCACACAGATACGCAGTATTTT.